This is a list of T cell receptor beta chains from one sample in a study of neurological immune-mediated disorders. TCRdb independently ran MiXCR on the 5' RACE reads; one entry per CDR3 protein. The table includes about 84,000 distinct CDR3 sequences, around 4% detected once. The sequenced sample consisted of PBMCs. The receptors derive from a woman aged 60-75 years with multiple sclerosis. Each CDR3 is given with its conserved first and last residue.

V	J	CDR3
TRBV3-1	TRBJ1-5	CASSQQYSNQPQHF
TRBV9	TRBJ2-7	CASSVGGFSNEQYF
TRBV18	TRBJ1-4	CASSPPNGMSREKLFF
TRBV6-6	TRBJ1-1	CASNPRESNTEAFF
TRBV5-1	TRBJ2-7	CASSLPGPFTDEQYF
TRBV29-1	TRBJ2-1	CSVELAGGQYEQFF
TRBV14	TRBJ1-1	CASSQYGVNEAFF
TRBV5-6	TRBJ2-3	CASSSGLAGSDTQYF
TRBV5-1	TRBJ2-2	CASSLRGLARDTGELFF
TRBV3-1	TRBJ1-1	CASSHDRDTEAFF
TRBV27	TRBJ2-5	CASSYLAGGGFSETQYF
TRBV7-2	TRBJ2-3	CASSSGGLAGTDTQYF
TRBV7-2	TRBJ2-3	CASSLAPLNVGDTQYF
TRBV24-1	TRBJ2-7	CATSEESLDRGSNEQYF
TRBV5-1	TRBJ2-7	CAQAALYEREIYEQYF
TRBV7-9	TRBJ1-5	CASSRTEHSNQPQHF
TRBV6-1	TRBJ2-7	CASNRQSNEQYF
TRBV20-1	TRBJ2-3	CSARKSSGGIADTQYF
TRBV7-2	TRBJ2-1	CASSSQGSYNEQFF
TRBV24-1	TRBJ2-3	CATSDLRDHRTDTQYF
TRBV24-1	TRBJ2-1	CATSDSDREQFF
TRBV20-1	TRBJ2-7	CSAPNSAGGSYEQYF
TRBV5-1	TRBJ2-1	CASSPAGGKYNEQFF
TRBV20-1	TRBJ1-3	CSARDPGRASGNTIYF
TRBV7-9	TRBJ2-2	CASSPTGVLTGELFF
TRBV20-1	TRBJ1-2	CSARGDGYTF
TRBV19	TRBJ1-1	CASSIGGANTEAFF
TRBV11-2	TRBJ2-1	CASSLMNEQFF
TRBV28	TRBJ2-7	CASSPSGQGVGEQYF
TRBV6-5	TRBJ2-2	CASSYRWNTGELFF
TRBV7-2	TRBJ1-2	CASSLPSYGYTF
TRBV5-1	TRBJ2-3	CASQRQGATDTQYF
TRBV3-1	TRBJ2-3	CASSPSRYTDTQYF
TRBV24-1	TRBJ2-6	CATSDSSGTGSEGANVLTF
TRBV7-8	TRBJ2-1	CASSVGLANDEQFF
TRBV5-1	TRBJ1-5	CASSEGGNNQPQHF
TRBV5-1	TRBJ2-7	CASSLGATGDTYEQYF
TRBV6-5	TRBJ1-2	CASSGTGDLNYGYTF
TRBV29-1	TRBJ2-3	CSVVPMGDTQYF
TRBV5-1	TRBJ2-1	CASSAREVRVNEQFF
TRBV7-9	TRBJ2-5	CASSLVTGAQETQYF